Shown below are 3 T cell receptor beta chains from a single sample sequenced in a study of T cell responses to AZD1222 COVID-19 vaccine. The data were produced by immunoSEQ multiplex PCR, yet TCRdb's version contains in-frame clones alone and is incomplete. Seen here are over 150,000 clones, 90% observed once, and the top ten hold about 1.6%. This specimen was peripheral blood, taken on day 0 of AZD1222 vaccination. The receptors shown here come from an adult in good health.

V and J are TRBV28 and TRBJ1-5; D not resolved. Between the trimmed V and J ends, which lost 5 bases and 0 bases, there was a span of 8 bases. CDR3 length: 14 amino acids. In germline, CDR1 is MDHEN, CDR2 SYDVKM. The chain's CDR3 is CASSRMGSNQPQHF. The CDR3 bases are TGTGCCAGCAGTAGGATGGGTAGCAATCAGCCCCAGCATTTT.

This clone was counted a single time. This chain connects TRBV19 to TRBJ1-5; possible D gene TRBD1, 5 bases. CDR3 length equals 13 residues. Looked up from germline, CDR1 is LNHDA and CDR2 is SQIVND (reference sequence). V lost 5 bases to trimming and J lost 3 bases, with 8 bases between them. DNA for the CDR3: TGTGCCAGTAGTCCAGGGAACAATCAGCCCCAGCATTTT. It specifies CASSPGNNQPQHF.

The V gene is TRBV28, the J gene TRBJ1-3; unclear D gene. The CDR3 has 11 amino acids. Trimming cost V 3 bases and J 7 bases, with 4 bases left between them. Germline V gene lookup returns CDR1 MDHEN and CDR2 SYDVKM. CDR3 protein: CASSFSNTIYF. The CDR3 nucleotides are TGTGCCAGCAGTTTCTCTAACACCATATATTTT.